Included here is one T cell receptor beta chain sequence, with context. The CDR3 covers 14 residues. V trimming: 8 bases; J trimming: 7 bases; junction bases outside the gene matches: 11. The V gene's germline CDR1 is LNHDA and CDR2 SQIVND (reference sequence). The sample belongs to a study of blood T cell repertoires in COVID-19. Clones were sequenced by immunoSEQ multiplex PCR, and TCRdb holds only the in-frame ones, with some missing. This sample yields about 300,000 clones, of which 88% are seen a single time; roughly 9% belongs to the top ten. The chain links TRBV19 to TRBJ2-1, with 7 positions matching TRBD1. This clonotype was obtained from a man aged 18 to 30 with active or convalescent COVID-19. Material for sequencing was peripheral blood. The CDR3 region has the DNA TGTGCCAGTGGTGACTTTTCCAGGGGGAATGAGCAGTTCTTC. Translation: CASGDFSRGNEQFF.